These 13 T cell receptor beta chains were all obtained from the same sample, sequenced in a study of PD-1 blockade in classical Hodgkin lymphoma. Using immunoSEQ multiplex PCR, the repertoire was profiled, and TCRdb retains in-frame clones only, with some absent. The sample yields tens of thousands of clones, about 92% seen once. All patients experienced relapse after autologous stem cell transplantation, and brentuximab vedotin exposure was variable. The sequences come from peripheral blood mononuclear cells (PBMCs), collected at baseline. The receptors come from a human donor with classical Hodgkin lymphoma.

The V and J genes are TRBV27 and TRBJ2-7, with TRBD1 matching over 8 bases. V was pared by 2 bases and J by 3 bases, with 12 bases of the junction left unmatched. The length of the CDR3 is 17 residues. Germline CDR1 reads MNHEY; CDR2 reads SMNVEV (reference sequence). For the CDR3, the DNA is TGTGCCAGCAGTTTACTAAGAACAGGGGGTGTCAACTACGAGCAGTACTTC. This codes for CASSLLRTGGVNYEQYF.

The V gene is TRBV27, the J gene TRBJ2-2; D not resolved. This CDR3 region has 16 residues. Trimming stripped 2 bases from V and 7 bases from J, with 17 bases between. Germline lookup yields CDR1 MNHEY and CDR2 SMNVEV (reference sequence). DNA of the CDR3: TGTGCCAGCAGTTTAGTAACTCCCCCGAATGGCGGGGAGCTGTTTTTT. Translation: CASSLVTPPNGGELFF.

The chain uses TRBV6-1 and TRBJ2-2; the match to TRBD1 covers 8 bases. Trimming cost V 6 bases and J 8 bases; bases outside gene matches: 8. There are 14 residues in the CDR3. CDR1 and CDR2 (germline): MNHNS, SASEGT. CDR3 coding DNA: TGTGCCAGCAGGAGGACAGGGCTAGCTGGGGAGCTGTTTTTT. Protein sequence: CASRRTGLAGELFF.

The chain is built from TRBV15 and TRBJ1-1; 8 positions match TRBD1. Germline V gene data show CDR1 as LNHNV and CDR2 as YYDKDF (reference sequence). This CDR3 has 15 amino acids. The V gene end was trimmed by 5 bases and the J gene end by 6 bases; junction bases not matched to a gene: 11. The chain's CDR3 is CATSEIRDRTSEAFF. DNA for the CDR3: TGTGCCACCAGCGAAATCCGGGACAGGACATCTGAAGCTTTCTTT.

The chain combines TRBV30 with TRBJ2-7, with a weak D call TRBD2 (6 bases). V lost 0 bases and J 3 bases, leaving 9 bases between the germline ends. The CDR3 consists of 13 residues. Germline-derived CDR1 and CDR2 are GTSNPN and SVGIG (reference sequence). The CDR3 spells CAWSVLEGYEQYF. The CDR3 coding sequence is TGTGCCTGGAGTGTTCTGGAGGGCTACGAGCAGTACTTC.

V gene TRBV7-3 combines with J gene TRBJ2-7, with unresolved D. The CDR3 loop spans 15 amino acids. V was cut by 5 bases and J by 2 bases, with 16 bases left in between. The V gene's germline CDR1 is SGHTA and CDR2 FQGTGA. The CDR3 spells CASSPGSLSTYEQYF. The CDR3 nucleotides read TGTGCCAGCAGCCCCGGGTCCCTCTCGACCTACGAGCAGTACTTC.

The chain links TRBV5-1 to TRBJ2-3; tentatively, D is TRBD2 (6 bases). The CDR3 is 16 amino acids. Deletions cut 6 bases from V and 4 bases from J, with 21 bases between. CDR1 and CDR2 from the germline V gene are SGHRS and YFSETQ. Here the CDR3 DNA reads TGCGCCAGCAAGAATACCGTGGGGGGTGTGCCAGATACGCAGTATTTT. This codes for CASKNTVGGVPDTQYF.

This chain uses TRBV28 with TRBJ1-2; TRBD1 aligns across 8 bases. After removal of 5 bases from V and 2 bases from J, the junction contained 4 bases not matched to a gene. Germline assignment: CDR1 MDHEN and CDR2 SYDVKM. This CDR3 is 14 amino acids long. The CDR3 DNA sequence: TGTGCCAGCAGTAGTACAGGGGGAAACTATGGCTACACCTTC. It is translated as CASSSTGGNYGYTF.

V is TRBV27 and J is TRBJ2-7; tentatively, D is TRBD2 (6 bases). This CDR3 has 13 residues. The ends were cut back, 7 bases at V and 3 bases at J, with 13 bases in the middle. The V gene's germline CDR1 is MNHEY and CDR2 SMNVEV (reference sequence). CDR3 protein: CASTGGSGYEQYF. The CDR3 DNA is TGTGCCAGCACTGGAGGGTCGGGCTACGAGCAGTACTTC.

This chain connects TRBV18 to TRBJ2-1; D possibly uses TRBD1 or TRBD2 (5 bases each). V gave up 2 bases and J gave up 3 bases, with 11 bases separating them. CDR3 size: 15 residues. Per the germline V gene, CDR1 is KGHSH and CDR2 is LQKENI. The CDR3 DNA sequence: TGTGCCAGCTCACCAAGGGACGTTGGCTACAATGAGCAGTTCTTC. Protein product: CASSPRDVGYNEQFF. Combining the CDR3 with reference TRBV18 and TRBJ2-1 gives the whole variable domain NAGVMQNPRHLVRRRGQEARLRCSPMKGHSHVYWYRQLPEEGLKFMVYLQKENIIDESGMPKERFSAEFPKEGPSILRIQQVVRGDSAAYFCASSPRDVGYNEQFFGPGTRLTVL.

The chain employs TRBV4-2 and TRBJ2-5, with TRBD2 identical over 7 bases. V lost 0 bases to trimming and J lost 1 base; unmatched junction nucleotides: 11. Germline values: CDR1 LGHNA, CDR2 YNFKEQ. This CDR3 has 18 residues. The CDR3 nucleotides read TGTGCCAGCAGCCAAGAAGTGTTGGGGGGGAGAAGCCAAGAGACCCAGTACTTC. It translates to CASSQEVLGGRSQETQYF.

The chain combines TRBV11-2 with TRBJ2-7; D uncertain. V lost 1 base, J lost 0 bases, and 4 bases lay in between. The CDR3 extends over 13 amino acids. Per germline, CDR1 SGHAT and CDR2 FQNNGV. The CDR3 DNA is TGTGCCAGCAGCTTAGTACCCTCCTACGAGCAGTACTTC. It encodes CASSLVPSYEQYF.

The V and J genes are TRBV5-4 and TRBJ2-3; 7 positions agree with TRBD1. The CDR3 loop spans 16 amino acids. With V trimmed by 6 bases and J by 2 bases, 12 bases remained unmatched. Germline V CDR1 and CDR2: SGHNT, YYREEE (reference sequence). The CDR3, as DNA: TGTGCCAGCAAATTGGCCCGGGACAGTGCCACAGATACGCAGTATTTT. Amino acids: CASKLARDSATDTQYF.